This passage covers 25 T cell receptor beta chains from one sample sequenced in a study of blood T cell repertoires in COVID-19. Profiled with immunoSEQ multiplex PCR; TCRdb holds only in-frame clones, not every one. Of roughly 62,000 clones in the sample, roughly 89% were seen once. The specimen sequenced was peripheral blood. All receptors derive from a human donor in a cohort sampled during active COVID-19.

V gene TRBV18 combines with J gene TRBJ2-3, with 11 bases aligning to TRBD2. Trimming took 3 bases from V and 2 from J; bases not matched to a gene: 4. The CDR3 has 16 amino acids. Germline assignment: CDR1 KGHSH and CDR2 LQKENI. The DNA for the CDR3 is TGTGCCAGCTCACCTCGACTAGCGGGAAACACAGATACGCAGTATTTT. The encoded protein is CASSPRLAGNTDTQYF.

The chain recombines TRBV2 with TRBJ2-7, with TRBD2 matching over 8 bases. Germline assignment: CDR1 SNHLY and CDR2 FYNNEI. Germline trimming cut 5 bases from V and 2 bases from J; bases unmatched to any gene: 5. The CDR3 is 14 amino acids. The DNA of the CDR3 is TGTGCCAGCAGTTCCGGGGGGGACACCTACGAGCAGTACTTC. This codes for CASSSGGDTYEQYF.

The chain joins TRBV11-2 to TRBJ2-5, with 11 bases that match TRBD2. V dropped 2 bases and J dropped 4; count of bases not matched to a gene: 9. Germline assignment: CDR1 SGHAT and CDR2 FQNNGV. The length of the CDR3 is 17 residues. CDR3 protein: CASSLPRLAGGRETQYF. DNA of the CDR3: TGTGCCAGCAGCTTACCCCGGCTAGCGGGGGGCAGAGAGACCCAGTACTTC.

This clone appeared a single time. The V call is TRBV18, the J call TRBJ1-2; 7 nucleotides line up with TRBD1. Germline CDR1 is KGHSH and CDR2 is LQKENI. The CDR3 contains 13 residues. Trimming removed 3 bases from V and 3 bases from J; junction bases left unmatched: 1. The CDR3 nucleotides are TGTGCCAGCTCACCTGGGACAGACTATGGCTACACCTTC. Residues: CASSPGTDYGYTF.

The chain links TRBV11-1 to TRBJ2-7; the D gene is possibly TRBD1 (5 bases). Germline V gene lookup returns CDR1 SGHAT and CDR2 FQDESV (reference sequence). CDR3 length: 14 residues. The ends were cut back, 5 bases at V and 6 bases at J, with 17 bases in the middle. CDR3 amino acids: CASSPQTGASEQYF. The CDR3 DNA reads TGTGCCAGCAGCCCACAAACAGGCGCAAGCGAGCAGTACTTC.

The CDR3 loop is CASSPAPGQGFYGYTF. The CDR3 DNA sequence: TGTGCCAGCAGCCCTGCGCCGGGACAGGGTTTCTATGGCTACACCTTC. The chain couples TRBV9 to TRBJ1-2, with 9 bases identical to TRBD1. This CDR3 contains 16 residues. V was clipped by 4 bases and J by 4 bases; unmatched bases: 11. CDR1 SGDLS and CDR2 YYNGEE come from the germline V gene.

CDR3 nucleotides: TGTGCTAGTGGTTCAGGGGGCGCGTTCGGGGAGCTGTTTTTT. Translation: CASGSGGAFGELFF. V is TRBV12-5 and J is TRBJ2-2; 8 nucleotides agree with TRBD1. The CDR3 covers 14 residues. Germline V gives CDR1 LGHNT, CDR2 FRNRAP. V was clipped by 4 bases and J by 7 bases; unmatched bases: 5. Full variable domain (missing parts from reference TRBV12-5 and TRBJ2-2): DARVTQTPRHKVTEMGQEVTMRCQPILGHNTVFWYRQTMMQGLELLAYFRNRAPLDDSGMPKDRFSAEMPDATLATLKIQPSEPRDSAVYFCASGSGGAFGELFFGEGSRLTVL.

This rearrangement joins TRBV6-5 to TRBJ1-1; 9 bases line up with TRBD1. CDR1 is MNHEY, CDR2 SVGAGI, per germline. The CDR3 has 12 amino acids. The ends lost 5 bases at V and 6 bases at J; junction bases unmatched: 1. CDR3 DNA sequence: TGTGCCAGCAGTAGACAGGGGGCTGAAGCTTTCTTT. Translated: CASSRQGAEAFF.

The CDR3 DNA reads as TGTGCCAGCAACCGGGTTTCTAATTCACCCCTCCACTTT. Translating gives CASNRVSNSPLHF. The V call is TRBV2, the J call TRBJ1-6; no definite D call. The germline CDR1 and CDR2 sequences are SNHLY and FYNNEI. CDR3 length: 13 amino acids. Trimming removed 7 bases at V and 6 bases at J, with 10 bases between.

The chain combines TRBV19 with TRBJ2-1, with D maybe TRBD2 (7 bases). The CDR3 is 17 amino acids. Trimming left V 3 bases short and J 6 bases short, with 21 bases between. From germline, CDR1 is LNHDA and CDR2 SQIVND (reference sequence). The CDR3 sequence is CASSILGMGGPSNEQFF. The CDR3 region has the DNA TGTGCCAGTAGTATTCTCGGGATGGGGGGGCCGAGCAATGAGCAGTTCTTC.

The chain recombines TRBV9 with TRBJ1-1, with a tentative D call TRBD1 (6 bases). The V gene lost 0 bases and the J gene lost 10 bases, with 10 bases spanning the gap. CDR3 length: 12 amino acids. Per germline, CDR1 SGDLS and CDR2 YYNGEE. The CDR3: CASSVEGGVAFF. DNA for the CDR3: TGTGCCAGCAGCGTAGAAGGGGGGGTAGCTTTCTTT.

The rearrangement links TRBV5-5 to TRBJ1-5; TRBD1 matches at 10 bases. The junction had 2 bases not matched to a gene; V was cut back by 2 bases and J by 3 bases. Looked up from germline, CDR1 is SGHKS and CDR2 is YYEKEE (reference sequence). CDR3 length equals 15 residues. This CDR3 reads CASSFGTGDNQPQHF. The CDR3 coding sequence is TGTGCCAGCAGCTTCGGGACAGGGGACAATCAGCCCCAGCATTTT.

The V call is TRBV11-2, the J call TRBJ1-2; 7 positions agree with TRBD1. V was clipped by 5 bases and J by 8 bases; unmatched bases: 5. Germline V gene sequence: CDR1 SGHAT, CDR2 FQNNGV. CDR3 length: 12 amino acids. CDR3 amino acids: CASSHDRAGYTF. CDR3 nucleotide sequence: TGTGCCAGCAGCCACGACAGGGCGGGCTACACCTTC.

The CDR3 DNA reads as TGTGCCATCAGTGGCCCTAGGGGGCGGCTTTCTTTCTTT. Its protein product is CAISGPRGRLSFF. The chain carries TRBV10-3 and TRBJ1-1; 7 bases map to TRBD1. The V and J ends lost 4 bases and 12 bases, in that order; junction bases with no gene match: 11. This CDR3 has 13 amino acids. CDR1 ENHRY and CDR2 SYGVKD come from the germline V gene.

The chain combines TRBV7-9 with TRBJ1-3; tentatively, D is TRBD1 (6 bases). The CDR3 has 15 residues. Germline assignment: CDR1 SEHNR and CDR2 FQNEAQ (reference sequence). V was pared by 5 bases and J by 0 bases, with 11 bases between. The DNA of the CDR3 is TGTGCCAGCAGCCCCACAGGGATCTCTGGAAACACCATATATTTT. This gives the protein CASSPTGISGNTIYF.

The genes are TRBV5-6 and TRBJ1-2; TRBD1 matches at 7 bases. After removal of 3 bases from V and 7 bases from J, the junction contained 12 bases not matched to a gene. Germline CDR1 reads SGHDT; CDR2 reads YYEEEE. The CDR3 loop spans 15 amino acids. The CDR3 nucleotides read TGTGCCAGCAGCTCTCTTGGAGGGGGCGATTCTGGCTACACCTTC. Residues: CASSSLGGGDSGYTF.

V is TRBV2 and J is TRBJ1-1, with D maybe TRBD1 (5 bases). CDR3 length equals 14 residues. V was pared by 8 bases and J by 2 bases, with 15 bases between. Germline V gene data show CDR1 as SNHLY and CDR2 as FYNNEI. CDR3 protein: CASLPGLGNTEAFF. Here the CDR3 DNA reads TGTGCCAGCCTTCCGGGACTGGGAAACACTGAAGCTTTCTTT.

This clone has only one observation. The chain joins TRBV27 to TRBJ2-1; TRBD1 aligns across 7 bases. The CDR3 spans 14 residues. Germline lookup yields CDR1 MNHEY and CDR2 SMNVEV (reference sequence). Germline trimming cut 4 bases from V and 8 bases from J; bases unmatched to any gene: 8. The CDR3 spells CASSSGQVGYEQFF. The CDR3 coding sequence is TGTGCCAGCAGTTCAGGACAGGTGGGATATGAGCAGTTCTTC.

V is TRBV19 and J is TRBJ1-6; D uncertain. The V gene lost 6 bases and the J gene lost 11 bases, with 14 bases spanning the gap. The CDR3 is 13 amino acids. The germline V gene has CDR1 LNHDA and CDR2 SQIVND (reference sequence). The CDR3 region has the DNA TGTGCCAGTAGCTCCTTCGAGGGAACACCCCTCCACTTT. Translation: CASSSFEGTPLHF. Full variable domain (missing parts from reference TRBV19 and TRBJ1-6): DGGITQSPKYLFRKEGQNVTLSCEQNLNHDAMYWYRQDPGQGLRLIYYSQIVNDFQKGDIAEGYSVSREKKESFPLTVTSAQKNPTAFYLCASSSFEGTPLHFGNGTRLTVT.

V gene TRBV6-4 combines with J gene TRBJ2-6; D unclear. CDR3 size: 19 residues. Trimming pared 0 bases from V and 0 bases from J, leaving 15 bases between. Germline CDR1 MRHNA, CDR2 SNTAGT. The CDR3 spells CASSDSGRSLSSGANVLTF. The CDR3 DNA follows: TGTGCCAGCAGTGACTCGGGCAGATCCCTAAGCTCTGGGGCCAACGTCCTGACTTTC.

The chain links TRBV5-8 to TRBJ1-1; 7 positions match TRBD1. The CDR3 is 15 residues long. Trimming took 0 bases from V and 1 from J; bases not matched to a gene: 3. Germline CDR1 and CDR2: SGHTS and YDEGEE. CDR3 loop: CASSLDGTANTEAFF. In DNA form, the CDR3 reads TGTGCCAGCAGCTTGGATGGGACAGCGAACACTGAAGCTTTCTTT.

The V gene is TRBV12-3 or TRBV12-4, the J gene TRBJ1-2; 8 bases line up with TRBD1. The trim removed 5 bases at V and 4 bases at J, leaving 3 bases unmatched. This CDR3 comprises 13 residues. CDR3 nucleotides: TGTGCCAGCAGTCCTGGACAGGGCTATGGCTACACCTTC. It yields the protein CASSPGQGYGYTF.

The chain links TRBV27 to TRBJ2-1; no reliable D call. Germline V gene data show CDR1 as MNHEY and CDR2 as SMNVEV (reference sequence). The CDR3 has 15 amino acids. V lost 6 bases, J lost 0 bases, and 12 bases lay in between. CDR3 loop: CASRISLSSYNEQFF. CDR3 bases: TGTGCCAGCAGGATATCTCTAAGCTCCTACAATGAGCAGTTCTTC.

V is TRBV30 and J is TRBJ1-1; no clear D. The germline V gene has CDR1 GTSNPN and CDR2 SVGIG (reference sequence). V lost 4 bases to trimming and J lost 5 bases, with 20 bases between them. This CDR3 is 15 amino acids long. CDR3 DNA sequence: TGTGCCTGGACCTCTGTCAAGGGCCGGGAAACTGAAGCTTTCTTT. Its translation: CAWTSVKGRETEAFF.

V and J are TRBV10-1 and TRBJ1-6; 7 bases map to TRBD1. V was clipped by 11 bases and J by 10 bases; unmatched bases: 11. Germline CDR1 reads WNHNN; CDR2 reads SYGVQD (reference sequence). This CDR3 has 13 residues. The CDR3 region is CAGRDRDGSPLHF. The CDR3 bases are TGCGCCGGCCGAGACAGGGACGGATCACCCCTCCACTTT.